Listed here are 10 T cell receptor beta chains from one sample, sequenced in a study of blood T cell repertoires in COVID-19. Repertoires were generated with immunoSEQ multiplex PCR, while TCRdb's copy carries only in-frame clones and drops some. The sample includes more than 400,000 clones, roughly 91% of them seen just once. The sample was PBMCs or T cells enriched from blood (not recorded which). The receptors were gathered from a man aged 18 to 29 who had recovered from COVID-19.

The chain combines TRBV27 with TRBJ2-3, with a tentative D call TRBD1 (6 bases). Germline V lookup: CDR1 MNHEY, CDR2 SMNVEV (reference sequence). CDR3 length: 15 residues. V was trimmed by 4 bases and J by 2 bases, leaving 13 bases between them. Here the CDR3 reads CASSSPRTDTDTQYF. CDR3 in DNA: TGTGCCAGCAGTTCTCCCAGGACAGACACAGATACGCAGTATTTT.

This sequence joins TRBV9 and TRBJ2-2; D perhaps matches TRBD1 (5 bases). The CDR3 is 13 residues long. Trimming took off 6 bases at V and 3 bases at J, with 9 bases between the two ends. Germline V lookup: CDR1 SGDLS, CDR2 YYNGEE. The CDR3 protein is CASMYRHTGELFF. CDR3 DNA: TGTGCCAGCATGTACAGGCACACCGGGGAGCTGTTTTTT.

J is TRBJ1-2 and V is TRBV18, with D uncertain. Deletions cut 0 bases from V and 5 bases from J, with 10 bases between. The CDR3 is made up of 14 amino acids. The germline gives CDR1 KGHSH, CDR2 LQKENI. The CDR3 DNA is TGTGCCAGCTCACCACCGGCCCTCGTGTATGGCTACACCTTC. Translating it yields CASSPPALVYGYTF.

The gene calls are TRBV5-5 and TRBJ2-7, with 7 nucleotides matching TRBD2. The CDR3 sequence is 17 residues long. Germline loops: CDR1 SGHKS, CDR2 YYEKEE (reference sequence). The V segment lost 0 bases and the J segment 0 bases; nucleotides outside the gene matches: 9. CDR3 nucleotide sequence: TGTGCCAGCAGCTTGGCAACTAGCGCAATAAGCTCCTACGAGCAGTACTTC. It codes for CASSLATSAISSYEQYF.

This chain joins TRBV5-4 and TRBJ2-1; possibly TRBD2 for D (5 bases). This CDR3 region has 13 residues. Germline V gene lookup returns CDR1 SGHNT and CDR2 YYREEE (reference sequence). Trimming removed 2 bases at V and 6 bases at J, with 9 bases between. CDR3 sequence (DNA): TGTGCCAGCAGCTTAAGTGGAGGCAATGAGCAGTTCTTC. Protein product: CASSLSGGNEQFF.

This chain uses TRBV27 with TRBJ2-7; 7 bases fit TRBD2. The CDR3 spans 16 residues. Germline values: CDR1 MNHEY, CDR2 SMNVEV (reference sequence). The J segment lost 3 bases and the V segment lost 5 bases, leaving 13 bases of the junction unmatched. The CDR3 protein is CASSGGLPNGNYEQYF. Here the CDR3 DNA reads TGTGCCAGCAGTGGGGGACTACCTAATGGCAACTACGAGCAGTACTTC.

This chain joins TRBV30 and TRBJ1-1, with a possible D match to TRBD1 (5 bases). CDR1 GTSNPN and CDR2 SVGIG come from the germline V gene (reference sequence). Trimming stripped 8 bases from V and 1 base from J, with 23 bases between. The CDR3 has 16 residues. This chain's CDR3 is CAGQGERTRPNTEAFF. Here the CDR3 DNA reads TGTGCCGGCCAAGGTGAGAGGACACGACCGAACACTGAAGCTTTCTTT.

In its sample, this clone was seen a few times. The rearrangement joins TRBV24-1 to TRBJ2-7, with D hard to call. V was pared by 3 bases and J by 4 bases, with 18 bases between. The CDR3 runs to 16 residues. Per the germline V gene, CDR1 is KGHDR and CDR2 is SFDVKD. The CDR3 DNA reads as TGTGCCACCAGTGATGCCAAAACCCCAGGAAATTACGAGCAGTACTTC. Translated: CATSDAKTPGNYEQYF.

The genes are TRBV6-5 and TRBJ2-7; 8 bases are a match to TRBD1. V lost 10 bases to trimming and J lost 4 bases; unmatched junction nucleotides: 9. CDR3 length equals 13 residues. Germline V gene lookup returns CDR1 MNHEY and CDR2 SVGAGI. The CDR3 spells CAIQDRASYEQYF. The CDR3 nucleotides read TGTGCCATCCAGGACAGGGCATCGTACGAGCAGTACTTC.

The chain combines TRBV28 with TRBJ1-5; 7 bases are a match to TRBD1. From germline, CDR1 is MDHEN and CDR2 SYDVKM. The J segment lost 4 bases and the V segment lost 6 bases, leaving 6 bases of the junction unmatched. This CDR3 region has 14 residues. The CDR3 loop reads CASRRRQGNQPQHF. The CDR3 nucleotides are TGTGCCAGCAGAAGAAGACAGGGTAATCAGCCCCAGCATTTT.